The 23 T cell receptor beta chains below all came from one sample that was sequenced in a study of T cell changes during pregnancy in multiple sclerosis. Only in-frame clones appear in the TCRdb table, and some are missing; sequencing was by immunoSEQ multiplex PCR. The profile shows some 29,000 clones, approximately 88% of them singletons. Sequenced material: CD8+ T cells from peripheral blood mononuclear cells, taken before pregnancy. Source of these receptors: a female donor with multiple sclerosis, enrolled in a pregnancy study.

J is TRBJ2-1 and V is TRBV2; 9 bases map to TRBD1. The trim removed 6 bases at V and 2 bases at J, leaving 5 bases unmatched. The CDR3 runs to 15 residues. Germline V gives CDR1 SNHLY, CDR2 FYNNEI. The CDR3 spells CASRETGGPYNEQFF. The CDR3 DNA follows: TGTGCCAGCAGGGAAACAGGGGGCCCCTACAATGAGCAGTTCTTC.

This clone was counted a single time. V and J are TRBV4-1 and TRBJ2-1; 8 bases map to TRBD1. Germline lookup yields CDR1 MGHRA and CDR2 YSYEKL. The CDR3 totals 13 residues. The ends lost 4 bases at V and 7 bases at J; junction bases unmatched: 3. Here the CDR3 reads CASSPTGANEQFF. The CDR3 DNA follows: TGCGCCAGCAGCCCGACAGGGGCGAATGAGCAGTTCTTC.

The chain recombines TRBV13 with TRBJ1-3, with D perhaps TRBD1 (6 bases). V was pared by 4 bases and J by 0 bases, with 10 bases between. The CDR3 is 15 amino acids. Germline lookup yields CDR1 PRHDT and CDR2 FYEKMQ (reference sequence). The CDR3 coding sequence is TGTGCCAGCAGCTCAGAGGACAGCTCTGGAAACACCATATATTTT. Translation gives CASSSEDSSGNTIYF.

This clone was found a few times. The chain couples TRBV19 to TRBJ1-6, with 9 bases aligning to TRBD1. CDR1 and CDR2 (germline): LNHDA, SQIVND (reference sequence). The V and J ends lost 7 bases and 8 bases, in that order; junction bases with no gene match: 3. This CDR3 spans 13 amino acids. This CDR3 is CASKDRGDSPLHF. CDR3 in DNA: TGTGCCAGTAAGGACAGGGGTGATTCACCCCTCCACTTT.

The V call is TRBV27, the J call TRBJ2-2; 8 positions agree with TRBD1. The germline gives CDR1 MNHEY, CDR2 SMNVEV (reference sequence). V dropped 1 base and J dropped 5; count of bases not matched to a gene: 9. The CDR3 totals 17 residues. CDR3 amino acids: CASSLYSGQVTTGELFF. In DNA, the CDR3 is TGTGCCAGCAGTTTATATTCGGGACAGGTTACAACCGGGGAGCTGTTTTTT.

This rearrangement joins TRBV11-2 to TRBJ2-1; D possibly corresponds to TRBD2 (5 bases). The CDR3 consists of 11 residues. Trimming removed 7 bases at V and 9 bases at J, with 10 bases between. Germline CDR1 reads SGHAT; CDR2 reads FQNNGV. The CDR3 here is CASTEGGEQFF. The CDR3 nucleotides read TGTGCCAGCACAGAAGGAGGTGAGCAGTTCTTC.

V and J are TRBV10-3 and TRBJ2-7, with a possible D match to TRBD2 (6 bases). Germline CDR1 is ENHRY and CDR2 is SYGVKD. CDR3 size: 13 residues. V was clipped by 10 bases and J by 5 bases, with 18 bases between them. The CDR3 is CATRVAVQDEQYF. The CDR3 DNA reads TGTGCCACCCGGGTAGCGGTACAGGACGAGCAGTACTTC.

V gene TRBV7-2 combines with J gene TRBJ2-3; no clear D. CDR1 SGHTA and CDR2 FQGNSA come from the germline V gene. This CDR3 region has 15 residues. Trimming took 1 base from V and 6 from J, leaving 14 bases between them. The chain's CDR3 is CASSLEIASADTQYF. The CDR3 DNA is TGTGCCAGCAGCTTAGAAATAGCCTCTGCTGATACGCAGTATTTT.

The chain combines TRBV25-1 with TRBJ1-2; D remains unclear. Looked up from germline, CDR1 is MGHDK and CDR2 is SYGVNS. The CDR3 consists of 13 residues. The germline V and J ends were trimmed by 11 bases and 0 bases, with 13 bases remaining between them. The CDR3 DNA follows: TGTGCCTCCTGGTCCGGGGCTAACTATGGCTACACCTTC. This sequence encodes CASWSGANYGYTF.

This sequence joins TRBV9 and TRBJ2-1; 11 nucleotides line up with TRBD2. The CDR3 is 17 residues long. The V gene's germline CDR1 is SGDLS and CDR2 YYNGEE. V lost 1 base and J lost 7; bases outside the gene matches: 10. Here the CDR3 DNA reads TGTGCCAGCAGCGTATCACAAACTAGCGGGAGTGTAAATGAGCAGTTCTTC. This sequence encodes CASSVSQTSGSVNEQFF.

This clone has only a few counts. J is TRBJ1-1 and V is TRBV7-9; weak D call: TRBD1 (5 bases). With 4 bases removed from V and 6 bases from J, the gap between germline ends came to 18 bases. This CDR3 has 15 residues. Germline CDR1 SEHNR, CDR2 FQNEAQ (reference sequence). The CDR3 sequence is CASSSLGSQQAEAFF. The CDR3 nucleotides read TGTGCCAGCAGCTCCCTCGGGTCCCAACAGGCTGAAGCTTTCTTT.

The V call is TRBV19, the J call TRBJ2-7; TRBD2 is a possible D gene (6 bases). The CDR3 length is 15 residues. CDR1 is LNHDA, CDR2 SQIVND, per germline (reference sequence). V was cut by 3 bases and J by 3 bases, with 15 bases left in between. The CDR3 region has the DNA TGTGCCAGTAGTATTTTGGGGGGAGAAATCTACGAGCAGTACTTC. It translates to CASSILGGEIYEQYF.

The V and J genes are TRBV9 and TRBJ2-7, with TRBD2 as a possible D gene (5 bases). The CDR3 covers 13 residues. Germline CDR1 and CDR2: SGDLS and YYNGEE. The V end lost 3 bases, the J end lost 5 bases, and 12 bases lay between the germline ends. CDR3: CASSAEGLDEQYF. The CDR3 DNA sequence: TGTGCCAGCAGCGCTGAGGGCCTCGACGAGCAGTACTTC.

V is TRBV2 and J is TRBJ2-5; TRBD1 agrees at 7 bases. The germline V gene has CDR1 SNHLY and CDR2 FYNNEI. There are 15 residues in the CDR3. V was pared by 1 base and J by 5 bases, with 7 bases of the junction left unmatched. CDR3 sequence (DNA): TGTGCCAGCAGTGAAGAGGGGGCGACGCGGGAGACCCAGTACTTC. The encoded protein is CASSEEGATRETQYF.

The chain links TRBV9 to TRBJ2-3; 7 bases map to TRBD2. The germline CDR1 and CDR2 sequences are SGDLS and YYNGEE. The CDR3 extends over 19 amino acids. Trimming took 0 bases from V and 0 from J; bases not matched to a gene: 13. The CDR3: CASSVGSVGGVSSTDTQYF. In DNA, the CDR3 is TGTGCCAGCAGCGTAGGTTCGGTGGGGGGGGTGTCAAGCACAGATACGCAGTATTTT.

The CDR3 nucleotides are TGCGCCAGCAGCCCCGGACAGGGGGCGGATGAGCAGTTCTTC. This encodes CASSPGQGADEQFF. J is TRBJ2-1 and V is TRBV5-1; 11 bases fit TRBD1. The CDR3 consists of 14 residues. V lost 4 bases and J lost 8; bases outside the gene matches: 5. CDR1 and CDR2 (germline): SGHRS, YFSETQ.

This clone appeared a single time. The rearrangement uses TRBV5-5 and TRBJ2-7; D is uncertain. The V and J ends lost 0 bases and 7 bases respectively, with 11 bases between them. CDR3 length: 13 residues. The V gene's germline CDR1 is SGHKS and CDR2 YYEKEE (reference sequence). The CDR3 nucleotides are TGTGCCAGCAGCTTGGGTACCTATTTGGAGCAGTACTTC. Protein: CASSLGTYLEQYF.

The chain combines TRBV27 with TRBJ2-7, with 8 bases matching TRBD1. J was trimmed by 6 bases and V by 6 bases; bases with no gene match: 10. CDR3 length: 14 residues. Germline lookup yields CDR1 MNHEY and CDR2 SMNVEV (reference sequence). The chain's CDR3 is CASSPGQGGSEQYF. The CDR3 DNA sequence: TGTGCCAGCAGCCCCGGACAGGGAGGATCCGAGCAGTACTTC.

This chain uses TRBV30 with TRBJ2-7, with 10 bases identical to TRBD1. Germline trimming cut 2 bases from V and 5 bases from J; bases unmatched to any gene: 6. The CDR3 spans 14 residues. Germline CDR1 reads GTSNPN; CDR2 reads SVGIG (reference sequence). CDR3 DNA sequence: TGTGCCTGGAGTCAGGGACAGGGGACGAACGAGCAGTACTTC. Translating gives CAWSQGQGTNEQYF.

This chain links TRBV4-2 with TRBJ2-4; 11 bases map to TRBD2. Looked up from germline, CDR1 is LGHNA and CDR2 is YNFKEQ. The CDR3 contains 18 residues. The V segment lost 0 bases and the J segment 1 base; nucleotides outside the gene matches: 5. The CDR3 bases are TGTGCCAGCAGCCAAGATAGCCCTAGCGGGGGGGCCAAAAACATTCAGTACTTC. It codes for CASSQDSPSGGAKNIQYF.

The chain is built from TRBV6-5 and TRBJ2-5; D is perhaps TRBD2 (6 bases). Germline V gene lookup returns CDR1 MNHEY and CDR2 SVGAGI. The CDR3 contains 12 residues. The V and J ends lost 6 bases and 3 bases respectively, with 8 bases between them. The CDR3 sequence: CASRGLKETQYF. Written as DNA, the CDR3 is TGTGCCAGCAGGGGACTCAAAGAGACCCAGTACTTC.

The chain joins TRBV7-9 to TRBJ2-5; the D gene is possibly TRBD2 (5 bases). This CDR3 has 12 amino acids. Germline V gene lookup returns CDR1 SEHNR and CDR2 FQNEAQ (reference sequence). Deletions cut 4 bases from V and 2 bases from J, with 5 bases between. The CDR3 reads CASSSGQETQYF. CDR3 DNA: TGTGCCAGCAGCTCGGGGCAAGAGACCCAGTACTTC.

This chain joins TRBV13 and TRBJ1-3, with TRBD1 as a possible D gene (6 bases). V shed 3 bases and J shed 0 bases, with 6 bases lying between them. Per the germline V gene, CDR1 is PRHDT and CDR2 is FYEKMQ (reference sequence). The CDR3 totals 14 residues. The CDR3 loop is CASSLTGSGNTIYF. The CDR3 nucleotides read TGTGCCAGCAGCTTGACAGGCTCTGGAAACACCATATATTTT.